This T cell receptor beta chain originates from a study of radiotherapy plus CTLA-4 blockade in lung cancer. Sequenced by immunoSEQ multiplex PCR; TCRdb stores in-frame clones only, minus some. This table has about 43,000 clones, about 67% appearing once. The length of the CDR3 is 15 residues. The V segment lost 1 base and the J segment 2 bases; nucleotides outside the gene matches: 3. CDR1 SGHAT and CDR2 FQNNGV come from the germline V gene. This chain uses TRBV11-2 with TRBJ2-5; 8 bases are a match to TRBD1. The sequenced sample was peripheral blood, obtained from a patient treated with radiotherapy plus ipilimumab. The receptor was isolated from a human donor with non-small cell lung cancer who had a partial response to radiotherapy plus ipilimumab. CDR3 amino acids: CASSLVQGAQETQYF. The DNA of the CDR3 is TGTGCCAGCAGCTTAGTTCAGGGGGCGCAAGAGACCCAGTACTTC.